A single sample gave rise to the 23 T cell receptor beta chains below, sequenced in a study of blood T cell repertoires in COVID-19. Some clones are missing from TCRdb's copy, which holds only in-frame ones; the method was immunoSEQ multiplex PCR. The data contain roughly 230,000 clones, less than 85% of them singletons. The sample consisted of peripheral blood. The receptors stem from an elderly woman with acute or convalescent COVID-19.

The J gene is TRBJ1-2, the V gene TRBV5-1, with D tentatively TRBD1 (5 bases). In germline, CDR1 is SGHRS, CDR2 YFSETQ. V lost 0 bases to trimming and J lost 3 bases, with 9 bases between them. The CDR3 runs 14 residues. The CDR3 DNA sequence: TGCGCCAGCAGCTTGGGGGGCGCGGACTATGGCTACACCTTC. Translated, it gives CASSLGGADYGYTF.

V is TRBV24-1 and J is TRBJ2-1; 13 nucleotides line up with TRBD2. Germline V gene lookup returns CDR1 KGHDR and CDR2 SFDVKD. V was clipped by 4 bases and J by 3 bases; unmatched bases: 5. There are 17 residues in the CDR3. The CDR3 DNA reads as TGTGCCACCAGTGACCGAAGACTAGCGGGGGGCTACAATGAGCAGTTCTTC. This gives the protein CATSDRRLAGGYNEQFF.

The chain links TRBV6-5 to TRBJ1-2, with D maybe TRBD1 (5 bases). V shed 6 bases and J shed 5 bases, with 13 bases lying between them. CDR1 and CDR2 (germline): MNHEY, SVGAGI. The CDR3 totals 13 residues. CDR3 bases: TGTGCCAGCAGGGAGCCGGGACTATATGGCTACACCTTC. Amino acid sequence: CASREPGLYGYTF.

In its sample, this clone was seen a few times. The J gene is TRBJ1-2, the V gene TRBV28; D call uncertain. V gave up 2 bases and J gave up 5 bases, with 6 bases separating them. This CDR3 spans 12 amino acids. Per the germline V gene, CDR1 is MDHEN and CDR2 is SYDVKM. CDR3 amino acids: CASSLSRYGYTF. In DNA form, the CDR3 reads TGTGCCAGCAGTTTAAGTCGGTATGGCTACACCTTC.

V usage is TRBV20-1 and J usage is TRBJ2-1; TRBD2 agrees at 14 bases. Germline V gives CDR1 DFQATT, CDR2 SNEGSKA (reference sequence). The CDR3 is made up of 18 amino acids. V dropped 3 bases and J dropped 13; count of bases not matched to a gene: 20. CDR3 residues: CSASGGTSGGLDQPFQFF. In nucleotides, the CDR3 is TGCAGTGCTAGTGGCGGGACTAGCGGGGGCCTAGACCAGCCGTTTCAGTTCTTC.

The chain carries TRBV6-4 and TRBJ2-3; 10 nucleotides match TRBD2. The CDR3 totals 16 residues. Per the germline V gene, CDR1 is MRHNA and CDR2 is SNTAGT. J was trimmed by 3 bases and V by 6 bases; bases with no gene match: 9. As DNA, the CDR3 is TGTGCCAGCAGACGCACGAGCGGGGGGGTGACAGATACGCAGTATTTT. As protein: CASRRTSGGVTDTQYF.

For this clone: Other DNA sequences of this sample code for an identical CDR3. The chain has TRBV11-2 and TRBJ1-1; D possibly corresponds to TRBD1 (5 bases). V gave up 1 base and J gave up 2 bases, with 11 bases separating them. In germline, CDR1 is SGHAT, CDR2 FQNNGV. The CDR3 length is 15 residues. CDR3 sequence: CASSLGGGGNTEAFF. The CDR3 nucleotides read TGTGCCAGCAGCTTAGGCGGGGGGGGAAACACTGAAGCTTTCTTT.

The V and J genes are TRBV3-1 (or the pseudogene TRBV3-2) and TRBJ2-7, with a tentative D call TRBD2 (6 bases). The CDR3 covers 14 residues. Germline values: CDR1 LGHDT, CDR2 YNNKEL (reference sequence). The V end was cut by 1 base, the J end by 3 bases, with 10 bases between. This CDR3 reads CASSQGHGGYEQYF. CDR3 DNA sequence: TGTGCCAGCAGCCAAGGTCACGGGGGCTACGAGCAGTACTTC.

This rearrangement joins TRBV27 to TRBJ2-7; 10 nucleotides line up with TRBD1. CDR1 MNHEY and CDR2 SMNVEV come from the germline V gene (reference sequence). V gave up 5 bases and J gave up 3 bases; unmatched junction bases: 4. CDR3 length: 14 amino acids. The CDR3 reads CASSADRGLYEQYF. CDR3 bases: TGTGCCAGCAGTGCTGACAGGGGGCTCTACGAGCAGTACTTC.

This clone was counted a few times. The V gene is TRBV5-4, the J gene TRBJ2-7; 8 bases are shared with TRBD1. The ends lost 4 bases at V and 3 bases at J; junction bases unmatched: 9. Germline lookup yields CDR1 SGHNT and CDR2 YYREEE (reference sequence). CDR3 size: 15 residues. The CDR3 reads CASSPDRGTFYEQYF. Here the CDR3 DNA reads TGTGCCAGCAGCCCCGACAGGGGCACCTTCTACGAGCAGTACTTC.

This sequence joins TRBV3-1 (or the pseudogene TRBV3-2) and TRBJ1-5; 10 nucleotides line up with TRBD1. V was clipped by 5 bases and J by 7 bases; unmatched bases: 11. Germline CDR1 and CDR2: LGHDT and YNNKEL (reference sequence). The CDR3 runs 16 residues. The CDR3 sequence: CASSSGTGAKGQPQHF. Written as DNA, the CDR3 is TGTGCCAGCAGCTCAGGGACAGGGGCGAAAGGACAGCCCCAGCATTTT.

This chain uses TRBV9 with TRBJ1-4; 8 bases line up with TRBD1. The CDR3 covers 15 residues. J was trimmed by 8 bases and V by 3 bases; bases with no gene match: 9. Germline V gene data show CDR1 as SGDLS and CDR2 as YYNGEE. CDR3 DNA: TGTGCCAGCAGCGCTCAGACAGGGGTGGTGGAAAAACTGTTTTTT. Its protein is CASSAQTGVVEKLFF. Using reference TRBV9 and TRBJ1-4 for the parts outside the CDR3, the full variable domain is DSGVTQTPKHLITATGQRVTLRCSPRSGDLSVYWYQQSLDQGLQFLIQYYNGEERAKGNILERFSAQQFPDLHSELNLSSLELGDSALYFCASSAQTGVVEKLFFGSGTQLSVL.

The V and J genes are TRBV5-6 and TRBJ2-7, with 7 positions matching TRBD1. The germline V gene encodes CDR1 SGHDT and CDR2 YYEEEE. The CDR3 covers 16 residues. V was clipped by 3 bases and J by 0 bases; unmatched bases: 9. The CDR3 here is CASSSRRTGSSYEQYF. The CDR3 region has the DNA TGTGCCAGCAGCTCTCGACGGACAGGTAGCTCCTACGAGCAGTACTTC.

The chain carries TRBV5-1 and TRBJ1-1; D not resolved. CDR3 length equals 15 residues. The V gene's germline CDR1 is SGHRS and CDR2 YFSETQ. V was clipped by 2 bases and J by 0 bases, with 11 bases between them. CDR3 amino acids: CASSLQEGMNTEAFF. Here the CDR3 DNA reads TGCGCCAGCAGCTTACAAGAGGGCATGAACACTGAAGCTTTCTTT.

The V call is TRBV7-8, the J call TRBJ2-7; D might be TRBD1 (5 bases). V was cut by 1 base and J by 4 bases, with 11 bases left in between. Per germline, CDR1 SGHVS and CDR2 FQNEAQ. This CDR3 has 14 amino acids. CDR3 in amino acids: CASSLVQGYYEQYF. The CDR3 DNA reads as TGTGCCAGCAGCTTAGTCCAGGGATATTACGAGCAGTACTTC.

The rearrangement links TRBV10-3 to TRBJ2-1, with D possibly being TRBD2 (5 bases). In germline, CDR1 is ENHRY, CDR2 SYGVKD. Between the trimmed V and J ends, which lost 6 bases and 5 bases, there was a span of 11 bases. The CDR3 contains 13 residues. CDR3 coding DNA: TGTGCCATCAGCTGGACTGATGACAATGAGCAGTTCTTC. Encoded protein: CAISWTDDNEQFF.

In DNA, the CDR3 is TGTGCCAGCAGCTTCTCGGGGACTGAAGCTTTCTTT. Protein: CASSFSGTEAFF. The rearrangement links TRBV11-3 to TRBJ1-1; no clear D gene. This CDR3 contains 12 residues. The germline CDR1 and CDR2 sequences are SGHNT and YENEEA. The V gene lost 3 bases and the J gene lost 5 bases, with 7 bases spanning the gap.

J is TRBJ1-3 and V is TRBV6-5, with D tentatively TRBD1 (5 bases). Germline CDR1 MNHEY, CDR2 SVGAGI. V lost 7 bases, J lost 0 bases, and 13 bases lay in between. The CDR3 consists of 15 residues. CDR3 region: CASTADSASGNTIYF. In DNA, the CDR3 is TGTGCCAGCACAGCAGACAGCGCCTCTGGAAACACCATATATTTT.

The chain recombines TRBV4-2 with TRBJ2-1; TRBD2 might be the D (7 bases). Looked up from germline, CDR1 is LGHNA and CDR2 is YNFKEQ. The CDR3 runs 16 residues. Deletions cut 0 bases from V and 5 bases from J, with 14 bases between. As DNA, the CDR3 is TGTGCCAGCAGCCAAGATGTGGGGGGGGGCAACAATGAGCAGTTCTTC. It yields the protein CASSQDVGGGNNEQFF.

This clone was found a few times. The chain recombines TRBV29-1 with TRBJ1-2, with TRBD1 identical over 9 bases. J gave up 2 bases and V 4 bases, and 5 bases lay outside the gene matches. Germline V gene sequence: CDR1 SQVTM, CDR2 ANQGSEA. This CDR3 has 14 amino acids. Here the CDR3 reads CSVGDRGGNYGYTF. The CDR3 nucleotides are TGCAGCGTTGGCGACAGGGGGGGCAACTATGGCTACACCTTC.

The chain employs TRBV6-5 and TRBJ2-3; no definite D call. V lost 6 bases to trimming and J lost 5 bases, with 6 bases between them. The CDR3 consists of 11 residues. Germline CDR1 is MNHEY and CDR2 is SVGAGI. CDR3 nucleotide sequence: TGTGCCAGCAGCCTTAGAGATACGCAGTATTTT. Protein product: CASSLRDTQYF.

CDR3 in amino acids: CASSKEFHTGSTEAFF. CDR3 coding DNA: TGTGCCAGCAGCAAAGAATTCCACACAGGATCCACTGAAGCTTTCTTT. The chain recombines TRBV21-1 with TRBJ1-1; the DNA was not used to check the table's D call, TRBD1. TRBV21-1 is a documented pseudogene. This CDR3 region has 16 residues.

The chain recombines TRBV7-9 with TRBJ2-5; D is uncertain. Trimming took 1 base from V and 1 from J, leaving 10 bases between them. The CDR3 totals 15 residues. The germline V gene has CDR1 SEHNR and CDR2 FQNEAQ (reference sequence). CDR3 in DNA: TGTGCCAGCAGCTTAGGTCTAGATTTCCAAGAGACCCAGTACTTC. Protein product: CASSLGLDFQETQYF. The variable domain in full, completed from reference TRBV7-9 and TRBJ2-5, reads DTGVSQNPRHKITKRGQNVTFRCDPISEHNRLYWYRQTLGQGPEFLTYFQNEAQLEKSRLLSDRFSAERPKGSFSTLEIQRTEQGDSAMYLCASSLGLDFQETQYFGPGTRLLVL.